This T cell receptor beta chain was retrieved from a study of T cell repertoires in cytomegalovirus infection. About the research overall: Both CMV infection and a matching HLA type were indicated by public TCR beta signatures.

Study-wide results and limits: CMV-specific HLA-C-restricted TCR beta clonotypes dominated the ex vivo response.

TCRdb used MiXCR to reprocess the reads, holding one entry per CDR3 protein. The sample consists of roughly 500,000 distinct CDR3 sequences, about 33% of them appearing once. A single count supports this clonotype. Its antigen is as yet unknown. V lost 0 bases and J 4 bases, leaving 5 bases between the germline ends. Germline V gene data show CDR1 as LNHNV and CDR2 as YYDKDF (reference sequence). The CDR3 has 13 amino acids. The chain joins TRBV15 to TRBJ2-3; D is unresolved. This sample comprised cultured PBMCs, obtained from culture after CMV antigen stimulation. The receptor was derived from a human donor in good health (CMV status not recorded). Some clones in this sample may be carry-over from other donors' samples. DNA for the CDR3: TGTGCCACCAGCAGAGATTACCCAGATACGCAGTATTTT. It encodes CATSRDYPDTQYF.